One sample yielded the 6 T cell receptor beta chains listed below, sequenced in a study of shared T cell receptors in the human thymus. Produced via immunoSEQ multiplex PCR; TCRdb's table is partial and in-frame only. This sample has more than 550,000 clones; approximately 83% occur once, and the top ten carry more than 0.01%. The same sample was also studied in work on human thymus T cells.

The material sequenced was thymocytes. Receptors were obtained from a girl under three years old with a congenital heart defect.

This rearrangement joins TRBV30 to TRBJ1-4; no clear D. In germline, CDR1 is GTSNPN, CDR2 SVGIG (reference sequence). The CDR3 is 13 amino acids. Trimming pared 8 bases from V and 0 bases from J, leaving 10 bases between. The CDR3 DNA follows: TGTGCCGGAGCCGAGTCAACTAATGAAAAACTGTTTTTT. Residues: CAGAESTNEKLFF. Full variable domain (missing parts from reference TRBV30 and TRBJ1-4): SQTIHQWPATLVQPVGSPLSLECTVEGTSNPNLYWYRQAAGRGLQLLFYSVGIGQISSEVPQNLSASRPQDRQFILSSKKLLLSDSGFYLCAGAESTNEKLFFGSGTQLSVL.

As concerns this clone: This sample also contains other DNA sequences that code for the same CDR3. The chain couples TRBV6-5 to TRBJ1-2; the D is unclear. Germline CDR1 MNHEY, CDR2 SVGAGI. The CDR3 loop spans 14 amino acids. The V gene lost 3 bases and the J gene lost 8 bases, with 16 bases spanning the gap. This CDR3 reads CASSYSRASGGYTF. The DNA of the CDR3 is TGTGCCAGCAGTTATTCCCGGGCCTCGGGGGGCTACACCTTC.

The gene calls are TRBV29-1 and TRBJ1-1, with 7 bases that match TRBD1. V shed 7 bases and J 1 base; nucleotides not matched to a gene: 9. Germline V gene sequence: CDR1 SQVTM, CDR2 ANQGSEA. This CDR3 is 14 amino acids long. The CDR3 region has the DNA TGCAGCGCCCCCCAGGGGGTGAAGAACACTGAAGCTTTCTTT. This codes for CSAPQGVKNTEAFF.

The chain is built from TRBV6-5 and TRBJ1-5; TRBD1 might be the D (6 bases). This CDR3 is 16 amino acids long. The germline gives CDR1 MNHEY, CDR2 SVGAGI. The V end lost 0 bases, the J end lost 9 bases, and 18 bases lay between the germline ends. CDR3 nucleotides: TGTGCCAGCAGTTACTCCGGCAGGGGCGCGCTCTGGCCCCAGCATTTT. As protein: CASSYSGRGALWPQHF.

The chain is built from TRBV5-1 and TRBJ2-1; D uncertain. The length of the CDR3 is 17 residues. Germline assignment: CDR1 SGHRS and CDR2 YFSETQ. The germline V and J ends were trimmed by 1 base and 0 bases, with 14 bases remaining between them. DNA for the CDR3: TGCGCCAGCAGCTTGCTTCTTGGCCCCAGCTCCTACAATGAGCAGTTCTTC. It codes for CASSLLLGPSSYNEQFF.

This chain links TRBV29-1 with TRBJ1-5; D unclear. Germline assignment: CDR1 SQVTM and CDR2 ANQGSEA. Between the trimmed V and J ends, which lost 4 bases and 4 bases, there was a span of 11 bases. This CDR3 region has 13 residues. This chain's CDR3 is CSVGRTQNQPQHF. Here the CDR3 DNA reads TGCAGCGTTGGGAGGACGCAGAATCAGCCCCAGCATTTT.